This T cell receptor (beta chain) was observed in a study of EBV T-cell therapy then PD-1 blockade in nasopharyngeal carcinoma (dated by TCRdb to the early 2020s). Cut back by 3 bases and 2 bases, the V and J ends lie 11 bases apart. The CDR3, cysteine through phenylalanine, is 14 amino acids long. The only DNA kept is the CDR3, 42 bases in frame from the first base. Via the germline V gene, CDR1 is MNHEY and CDR2 SVGAGI. A word on this clone: Its specific antigen is unknown. No base quality values were provided; no much bigger clone lies one nucleotide off.

The Qiagen DNeasy Kit was used to extract genomic DNA from the sorted cells. The immunoSEQ platform was used for deep sequencing of the TCR beta chain. In the paper's pipeline: The immunoSEQ Analyzer software was used to analyze the repertoire data. The table was pulled from immuneACCESS by TCRdb, which kept in-frame rearrangements only. Such tables lose some clones; where checked, under half of the loss comes from unresolved V genes, and the rest has no known cause. V and J calls plus clone size are reproduced from that table; the DNA served to infer D and trimming. Here the sample has approximately 22,000 clones; around four fifths occur a single time. The ten top clones hold roughly a third of the sample. The intended sense of this specimen's time point label: 266 days after commencement of treatment, after nivolumab therapy. The treatment or condition label of this sample denotes: AdE1-LMPpoly-expanded autologous EBV-specific T-cell therapy followed by anti-PD-1 nivolumab.

In this chain, TRBV6-5 is recombined with TRBJ2-7; the D gene lacks a confident call. The sequences come from CD8+ T cells from blood, collected at day 266 from a patient whose treatment included autologous EBV-specific T cells and nivolumab. The TCR was taken from a man between 40 and 49 years old with nasopharyngeal carcinoma. CDR3 reads: CASSYGAEAYEQYF. The DNA sequence follows: TGTGCCAGCAGTTATGGTGCAGAGGCCTACGAGCAGTACTTC.